This T cell receptor (beta chain) was sequenced during a study of cytotoxic CD8 clonotypes in ibrutinib-treated CLL (dated by TCRdb to the early 2020s). About the full investigation: The cohort was composed of ten to eleven relapsed/refractory and fewer than 16 treatment-naive patients; IGHV unmutated status was identified in 17 patients. Partial responses were observed in approximately 24 patients and complete responses in 2; after a median follow-up of 68 months, remission was maintained in approximately 14 patients and progression was observed in some twelve. Samples at response were collected after a median of 12 months of treatment, with a range of about 6 to 40 months. On average, each sample had some 260,000 productive templates and tens of thousands of productive rearrangements. Of the 70 to 90 people in the trial, around 25 had longitudinal samples available. Cryopreserved peripheral blood mononuclear cells were obtained prior to treatment, at the time of response, and at either disease progression or sustained remission. All remission and progressive disease samples were collected while patients were still receiving ibrutinib.

Each clonotype received, on average, around 9.6x coverage in deep resolution sequencing performed on a MiSeq, where the target depth lay between 1 in 1 million and 1 in 200,000 T cells. TCR beta libraries were generated with the immunoSEQ hsTCRB Kit. In the authors' own workflow: The data were analyzed with ImmunoSEQ Analyzer and ImmunoSEQ Data Assistant, and V, D and J gene assignments followed IMGT definitions. Clonality, which ranges from 0 to 1, was calculated by subtracting the normalized Shannon entropy of productive rearrangement frequencies from one. Only overrepresented clonotypes making up at least 0.05% of the repertoire of each patient were included in the public clonotype analysis. Approximately 13 age-matched healthy donor repertoires from immuneACCESS served as clonality controls. This immuneACCESS table, as held by TCRdb, lists in-frame sequences with V and J called but not all clones. Of the missing ones, under half trace to an unresolved V gene in checked studies; the others have no known cause. The V and J calls and clone size are taken from that table; D and trimming were inferred from the DNA. The sample data list some 120,000 clones, and more than 55% of these were observed just once. Jointly, the top ten make up 37% of the sample.

About this clone: The specificity of this receptor is unknown. Base qualities were left out, and no much larger clone turns up one base away.

General conclusions and limits of the study: Lymph node repertoires were not examined, and the timing of sampling was not matched between patients in sustained remission and those whose disease progressed. Public clonotypes were rare and either shrank or stayed stable during treatment, and the rise in clonality at ibrutinib response reflected expansion of private clonotypes. Clonality increased at ibrutinib response, stayed stable in sustained remission, and fell back toward baseline at progression. Baseline clonality exceeded that of age-matched healthy donors and correlated strongly with circulating CD8+ T-cell counts.

The intended sense of this specimen's time point label: around 2 years on ibrutinib. For TCR beta library preparation, about 2.1 micrograms of genomic DNA were extracted from the cryopreserved PBMCs. Longitudinal blood samples from CLL patients on ibrutinib monotherapy were analyzed using high-throughput TCR beta sequencing. The patients took part in an open-label, single-center phase 2 trial of ibrutinib monotherapy. Trimming leaves V shorter by 0 bases and J shorter by 5 bases, with the junction holding 5 bases beyond the gene matches. Via the germline V gene, CDR1 is SGHRS and CDR2 YFSETQ. The CDR3 runs 15 residues from the cysteine to the phenylalanine. Just the 45-base CDR3 DNA is kept, in frame starting at base 1.

This receptor was taken from a human donor with chronic lymphocytic leukemia. The sample consisted of PBMCs, taken after 24 months of ibrutinib treatment. The V and J genes are TRBV5-1 and TRBJ2-7; 10 bases in between match TRBD1. Here is the DNA: TGCGCCAGCAGCTTGGCCGGGACAGGGGAAAACGAGCAGTACTTC. Translated, it reads CASSLAGTGENEQYF.